A single T cell receptor beta chain is shown here with its context. This record comes from a study of blood T cell repertoires in COVID-19. Overall study: The analysed material was cDNA or gDNA that came from T cells, B-cell-depleted T cells, or PBMCs.

Original processing methods: Quantification of nucleated cells was approximated via reference gene primer amplification. TCRdb's copy holds only in-frame clones and misses some; the assay was immunoSEQ multiplex PCR. V and J calls and clone size are as listed in that table; D and trimming were resolved from the DNA. Altogether about 51,000 clones are present, 86% being singletons, with the ten largest covering about 4.2%. CDR3 size: 13 residues. Germline V gives CDR1 SGHTA, CDR2 FQGNSA. V shed 5 bases and J shed 6 bases, with 13 bases lying between them. Sample: peripheral blood. V usage is TRBV7-2 and J usage is TRBJ2-5; D may be TRBD1 (6 bases). The TCR was taken from a man of 80 years or more with active COVID-19. The CDR3 DNA sequence: TGTGCCAGCAGCCCTGACAGGAAAAAGACCCAGTACTTC. Translating it yields CASSPDRKKTQYF.